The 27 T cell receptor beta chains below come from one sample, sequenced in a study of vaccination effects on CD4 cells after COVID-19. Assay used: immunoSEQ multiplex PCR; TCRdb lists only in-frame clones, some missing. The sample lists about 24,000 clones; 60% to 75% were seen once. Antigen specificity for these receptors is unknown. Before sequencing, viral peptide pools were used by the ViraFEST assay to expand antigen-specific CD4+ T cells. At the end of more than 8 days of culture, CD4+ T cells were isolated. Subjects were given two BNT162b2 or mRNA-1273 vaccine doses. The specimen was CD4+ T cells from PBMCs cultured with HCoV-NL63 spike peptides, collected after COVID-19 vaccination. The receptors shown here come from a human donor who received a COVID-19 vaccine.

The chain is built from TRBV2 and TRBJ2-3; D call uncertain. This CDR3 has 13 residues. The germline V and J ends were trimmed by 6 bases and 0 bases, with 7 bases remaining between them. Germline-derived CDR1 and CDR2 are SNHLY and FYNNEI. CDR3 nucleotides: TGTGCCAGCAGCAAGCGTAGCACAGATACGCAGTATTTT. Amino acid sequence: CASSKRSTDTQYF.

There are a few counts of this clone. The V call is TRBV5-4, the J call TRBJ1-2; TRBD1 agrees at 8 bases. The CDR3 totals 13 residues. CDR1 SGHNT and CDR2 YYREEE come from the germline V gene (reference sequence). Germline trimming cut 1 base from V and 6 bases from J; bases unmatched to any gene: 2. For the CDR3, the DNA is TGTGCCAGCAGCTTGCAGGGGGCGGATGGCTACACCTTC. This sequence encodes CASSLQGADGYTF.

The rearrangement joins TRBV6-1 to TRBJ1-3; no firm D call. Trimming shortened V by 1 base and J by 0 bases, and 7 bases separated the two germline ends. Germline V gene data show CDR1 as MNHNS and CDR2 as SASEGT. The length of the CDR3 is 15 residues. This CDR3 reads CASSEGEYSGNTIYF. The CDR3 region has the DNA TGTGCCAGCAGTGAAGGAGAGTACTCTGGAAACACCATATATTTT.

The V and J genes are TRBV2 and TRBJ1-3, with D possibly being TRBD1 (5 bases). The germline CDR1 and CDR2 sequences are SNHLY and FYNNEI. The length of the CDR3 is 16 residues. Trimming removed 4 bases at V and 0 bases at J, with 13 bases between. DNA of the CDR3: TGTGCCAGCAGTGTAGAGGGACCGTTCTCTGGAAACACCATATATTTT. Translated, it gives CASSVEGPFSGNTIYF. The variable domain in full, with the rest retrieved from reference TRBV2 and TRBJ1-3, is EPEVTQTPSHQVTQMGQEVILRCVPISNHLYFYWYRQILGQKVEFLVSFYNNEISEKSEIFDDQFSVERPDGSNFTLKIRSTKLEDSAMYFCASSVEGPFSGNTIYFGEGSWLTVV.

In DNA, the CDR3 is TGTGCCAGCAGCTCAATGGGGGGGTTCGACCCTGGGGCCAACGTCCTGACTTTC. It codes for CASSSMGGFDPGANVLTF. The V and J genes are TRBV7-2 and TRBJ2-6, with 7 bases that match TRBD2. CDR1 SGHTA and CDR2 FQGNSA come from the germline V gene. The junction had 11 bases not matched to a gene; V was cut back by 4 bases and J by 2 bases. The CDR3 runs 18 residues. Complete variable domain (other parts from reference TRBV7-2 and TRBJ2-6): GAGVSQSPSNKVTEKGKDVELRCDPISGHTALYWYRQSLGQGLEFLIYFQGNSAPDKSGLPSDRFSAERTGGSVSTLTIQRTQQEDSAVYLCASSSMGGFDPGANVLTFGAGSRLTVL.

The DNA for the CDR3 is TGTGCCAGCAGTGAAGAGTATGGAAGGGGGTGGACCTTC. Amino acids: CASSEEYGRGWTF. This chain connects TRBV25-1 to TRBJ1-2; weak D call: TRBD1 (6 bases). Trimming cost V 2 bases and J 14 bases, with 18 bases left between them. This CDR3 is built from 13 residues. Looked up from germline, CDR1 is MGHDK and CDR2 is SYGVNS.

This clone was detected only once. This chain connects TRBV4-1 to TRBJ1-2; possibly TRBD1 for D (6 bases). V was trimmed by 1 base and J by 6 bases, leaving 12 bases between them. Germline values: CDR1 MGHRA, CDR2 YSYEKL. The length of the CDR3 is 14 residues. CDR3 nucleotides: TGCGCCAGCAGCCAAGGTAACAGGGCAAATGGCTACACCTTC. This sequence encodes CASSQGNRANGYTF.

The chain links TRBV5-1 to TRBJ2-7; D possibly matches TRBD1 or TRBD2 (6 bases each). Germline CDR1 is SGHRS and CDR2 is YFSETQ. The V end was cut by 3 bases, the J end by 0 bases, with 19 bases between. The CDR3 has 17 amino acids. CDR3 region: CASSSVGGFWSSYEQYF. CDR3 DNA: TGCGCCAGCAGCTCGGTGGGGGGCTTTTGGAGCTCCTACGAGCAGTACTTC.

This CDR3 reads CSASDRGHTEAFF. CDR3 bases: TGCAGTGCTAGTGACAGGGGTCACACTGAAGCTTTCTTT. The V and J genes are TRBV20-1 and TRBJ1-1; the match to TRBD1 covers 8 bases. The ends lost 3 bases at V and 3 bases at J; junction bases unmatched: 3. This CDR3 comprises 13 residues. Germline CDR1 and CDR2: DFQATT and SNEGSKA (reference sequence).

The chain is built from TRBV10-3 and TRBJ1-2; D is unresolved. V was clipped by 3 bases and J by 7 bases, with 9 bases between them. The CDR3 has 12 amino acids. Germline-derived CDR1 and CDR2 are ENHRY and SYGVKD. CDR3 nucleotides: TGTGCCATCAGTGATAGGGATGGTGGCTACACCTTC. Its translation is CAISDRDGGYTF.

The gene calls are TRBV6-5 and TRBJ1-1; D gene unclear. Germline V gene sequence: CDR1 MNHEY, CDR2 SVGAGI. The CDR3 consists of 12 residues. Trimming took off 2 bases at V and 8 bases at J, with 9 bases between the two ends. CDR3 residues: CASSYDSSEAFF. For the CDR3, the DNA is TGTGCCAGCAGTTACGATAGCTCAGAAGCTTTCTTT.

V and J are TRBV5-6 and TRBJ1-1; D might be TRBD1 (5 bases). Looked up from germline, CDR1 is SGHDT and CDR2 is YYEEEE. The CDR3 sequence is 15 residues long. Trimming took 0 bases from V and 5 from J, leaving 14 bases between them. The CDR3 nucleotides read TGTGCCAGCAGCTTGGCCGGGGGGACCCGGACTGAAGCTTTCTTT. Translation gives CASSLAGGTRTEAFF.

CDR3 nucleotides: TGTGCCATCAGGCATGAGGGGGCGGGTGGGGCCAACGTCCTGACTTTC. Translated: CAIRHEGAGGANVLTF. This chain uses TRBV10-3 with TRBJ2-6; 7 bases map to TRBD1. With V trimmed by 6 bases and J by 3 bases, 8 bases remained unmatched. The germline CDR1 and CDR2 sequences are ENHRY and SYGVKD. This CDR3 comprises 16 residues.

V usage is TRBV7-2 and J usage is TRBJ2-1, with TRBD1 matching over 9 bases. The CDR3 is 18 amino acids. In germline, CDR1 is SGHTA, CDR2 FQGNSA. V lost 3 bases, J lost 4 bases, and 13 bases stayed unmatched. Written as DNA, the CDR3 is TGTGCCAGCAGCTTTTCTGCCCGCGGGACAGGGATTTACAATGAGCAGTTCTTC. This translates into CASSFSARGTGIYNEQFF.

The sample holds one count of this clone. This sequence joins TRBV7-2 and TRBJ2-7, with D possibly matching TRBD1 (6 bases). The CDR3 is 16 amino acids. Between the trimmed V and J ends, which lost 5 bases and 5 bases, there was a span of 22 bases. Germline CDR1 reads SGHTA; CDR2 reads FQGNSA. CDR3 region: CASSAGTTSGRDEQYF. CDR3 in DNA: TGTGCCAGCAGCGCCGGGACAACCTCTGGAAGAGACGAGCAGTACTTC.

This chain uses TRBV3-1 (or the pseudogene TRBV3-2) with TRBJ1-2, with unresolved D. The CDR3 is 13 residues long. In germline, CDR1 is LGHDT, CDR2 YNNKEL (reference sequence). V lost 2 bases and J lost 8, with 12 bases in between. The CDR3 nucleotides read TGTGCCAGCAGCCAACGGACTGACGGCGGCTACACCTTC. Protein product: CASSQRTDGGYTF.

The CDR3 region is CASSATTGGLSYEQYF. The CDR3, as DNA: TGTGCCAGCAGTGCAACTACAGGGGGCTTGTCCTACGAGCAGTACTTC. This chain links TRBV6-1 with TRBJ2-7; TRBD1 agrees at 9 bases. The germline gives CDR1 MNHNS, CDR2 SASEGT. The V and J ends lost 4 bases and 1 base, in that order; junction bases with no gene match: 8. The CDR3 length is 16 residues.

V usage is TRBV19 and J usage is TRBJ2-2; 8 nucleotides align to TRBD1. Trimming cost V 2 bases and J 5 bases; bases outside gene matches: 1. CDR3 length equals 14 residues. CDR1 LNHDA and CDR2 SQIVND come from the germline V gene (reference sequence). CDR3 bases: TGTGCCAGTAGTATATACAGGGGGACCGGGGAGCTGTTTTTT. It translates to CASSIYRGTGELFF.

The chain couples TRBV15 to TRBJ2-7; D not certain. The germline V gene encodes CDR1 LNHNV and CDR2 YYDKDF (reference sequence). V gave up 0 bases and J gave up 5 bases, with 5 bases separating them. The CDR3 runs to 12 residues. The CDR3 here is CATSRDWDEQYF. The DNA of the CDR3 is TGTGCCACCAGCAGAGATTGGGACGAGCAGTACTTC.

The DNA for the CDR3 is TGTGCCTGGAGTGTGATTGTTGGTGGCTACACCTTC. Its translation is CAWSVIVGGYTF. This rearrangement joins TRBV30 to TRBJ1-2; D not resolved. The CDR3 is made up of 12 amino acids. Looked up from germline, CDR1 is GTSNPN and CDR2 is SVGIG (reference sequence). V lost 0 bases and J lost 7, with 9 bases in between.

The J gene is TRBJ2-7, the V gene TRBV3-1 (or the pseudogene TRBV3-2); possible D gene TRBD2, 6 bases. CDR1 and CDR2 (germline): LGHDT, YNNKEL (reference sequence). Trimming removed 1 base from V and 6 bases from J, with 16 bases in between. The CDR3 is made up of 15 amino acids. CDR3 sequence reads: CASSQVGESGGEQYF. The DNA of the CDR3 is TGTGCCAGCAGCCAAGTCGGAGAGTCCGGGGGCGAGCAGTACTTC.

CDR3 loop: CASSEYQGGNQPQHF. The CDR3 nucleotides are TGTGCCAGCAGTGAATATCAGGGCGGCAATCAGCCCCAGCATTTT. The V call is TRBV6-1, the J call TRBJ1-5; tentative D call: TRBD1 (5 bases). CDR3 length: 15 residues. V gave up 2 bases and J gave up 2 bases, with 10 bases separating them. Germline loops: CDR1 MNHNS, CDR2 SASEGT.

As DNA, the CDR3 is TGTGCCAGCAGTACAGGGCATAATTCACCCCTCCACTTT. It translates to CASSTGHNSPLHF. This chain uses TRBV12-3 or TRBV12-4 with TRBJ1-6; perhaps TRBD1 as D (6 bases). Deletions cut 5 bases from V and 5 bases from J, with 7 bases between. The CDR3 has 13 residues.

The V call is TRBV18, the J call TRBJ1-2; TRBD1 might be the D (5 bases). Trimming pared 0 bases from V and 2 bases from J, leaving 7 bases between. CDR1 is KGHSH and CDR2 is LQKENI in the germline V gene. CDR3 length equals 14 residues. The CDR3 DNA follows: TGTGCCAGCTCACCACCGTCAGGGAACTATGGCTACACCTTC. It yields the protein CASSPPSGNYGYTF.

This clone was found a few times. CDR3 in DNA: TGTGCCAGCAGCTTAGATCGATCGGCGGTGTATGGAGCTTTCTTT. It is translated as CASSLDRSAVYGAFF. The rearrangement uses TRBV11-2 and TRBJ1-1; D unresolved. Trimming took off 0 bases at V and 10 bases at J, with 18 bases between the two ends. The length of the CDR3 is 15 residues. In germline, CDR1 is SGHAT, CDR2 FQNNGV.

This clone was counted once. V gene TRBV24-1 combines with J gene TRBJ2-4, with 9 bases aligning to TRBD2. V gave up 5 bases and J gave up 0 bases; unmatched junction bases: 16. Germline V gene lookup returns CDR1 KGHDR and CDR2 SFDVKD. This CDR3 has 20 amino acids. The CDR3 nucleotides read TGTGCCACCAGTGCCCGAGGACTAGCGCTTCATCCCATAGCCAAAAACATTCAGTACTTC. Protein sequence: CATSARGLALHPIAKNIQYF.

This CDR3 is CASSEASGSASTDTQYF. The CDR3 bases are TGTGCCAGCAGTGAGGCTAGCGGGAGCGCTAGCACAGATACGCAGTATTTT. The chain carries TRBV6-4 and TRBJ2-3; 10 positions match TRBD2. The V gene's germline CDR1 is MRHNA and CDR2 SNTAGT. The CDR3 length is 17 residues. The V and J ends lost 3 bases and 0 bases, in that order; junction bases with no gene match: 6.